The rows below give T cell receptor beta chains drawn from one sample of a study of identical twins. Each CDR3 protein is one row after TCRdb ran MiXCR on the 5' RACE reads. The sample includes approximately 220,000 distinct CDR3 sequences, around 6.8% of them seen just once. In addition, the sample was reused for a study of yellow fever vaccine responses in identical twins.

Source material: memory (CD45RO+) T cells sorted from blood. The source is a woman younger than 35 in good health. Both conserved end residues are part of each CDR3. Fields, in order: V gene, J gene, D gene, clone size, CDR3 DNA, CDR3 protein. A D gene is named only where the DNA matches it firmly. Clone size, where shown, is once, few, many, or a class for clones that have expanded.

V gene: TRBV6-2/TRBV6-3; J gene: TRBJ1-1; D gene: TRBD1; clone size: many; CDR3 DNA: TGTGCCAGCAGTTACGTGAATAGTGGGACAGGGGTTTACGTCACTGAAGCTTTCTTT; CDR3 protein: CASSYVNSGTGVYVTEAFF
V gene: TRBV7-2; J gene: TRBJ2-5; D gene: TRBD1; clone size: NA; CDR3 DNA: TGTGCCAGCAGCTTAGCGCACAGGGGAGAGACCCAGTACTTC; CDR3 protein: CASSLAHRGETQYF
V gene: TRBV14; J gene: TRBJ2-6; D gene: NA; clone size: NA; CDR3 DNA: TGTGCCAGCAGCCAAATTCGACAGCTGGGGGCCAACGTCCTGACTTTC; CDR3 protein: CASSQIRQLGANVLTF
V gene: TRBV27; J gene: TRBJ2-4; D gene: NA; clone size: few; CDR3 DNA: TGTGCCAGCAGTTCCCGGGACGGCAAAAACATTCAGTACTTC; CDR3 protein: CASSSRDGKNIQYF
V gene: TRBV12-3/TRBV12-4; J gene: TRBJ1-2; D gene: TRBD1; clone size: many; CDR3 DNA: TGTGCCAGCAGGTCGGGACAGATCTATGGCTACACCTTC; CDR3 protein: CASRSGQIYGYTF
V gene: TRBV2; J gene: TRBJ1-6; D gene: NA; clone size: many; CDR3 DNA: TGTGCCAGCAGTGTAGGAAGGGGTCGGGATGATTCACCCCTCCACTTT; CDR3 protein: CASSVGRGRDDSPLHF
V gene: TRBV2; J gene: TRBJ2-5; D gene: TRBD2; clone size: NA; CDR3 DNA: TGTGCCAGCAGTGAAGCGCGGGGGGGAGAGACCCAGTACTTC; CDR3 protein: CASSEARGGETQYF
V gene: TRBV12-3/TRBV12-4; J gene: TRBJ1-5; D gene: NA; clone size: NA; CDR3 DNA: TGTGCCAGCAGTTTAGGGTCCGGCGGAAGCAATCAGCCCCAGCATTTT; CDR3 protein: CASSLGSGGSNQPQHF
V gene: TRBV7-3; J gene: TRBJ2-3; D gene: NA; clone size: many; CDR3 DNA: TGTGCCAGCAGCCCCGGTGGGGGGAGCACAGATACGCAGTATTTT; CDR3 protein: CASSPGGGSTDTQYF
V gene: TRBV28; J gene: TRBJ1-5; D gene: NA; clone size: NA; CDR3 DNA: TGTGCCAGCAGTTTTAGCAGGACCAGCAATCAGCCCCAGCATTTT; CDR3 protein: CASSFSRTSNQPQHF
V gene: TRBV5-1; J gene: TRBJ2-1; D gene: NA; clone size: many; CDR3 DNA: TGCGCCAGCAGCTTGGTCCCCCATGGCTCCTACAATGAGCAGTTCTTC; CDR3 protein: CASSLVPHGSYNEQFF
V gene: TRBV20-1; J gene: TRBJ2-3; D gene: TRBD2; clone size: many; CDR3 DNA: TGCAGTGCCGGACTAGCGGGGGGTTCGACAGATACGCAGTATTTT; CDR3 protein: CSAGLAGGSTDTQYF
V gene: TRBV5-6; J gene: TRBJ2-1; D gene: TRBD2; clone size: NA; CDR3 DNA: TGTGCCAGCAGCTTCTATGATCGGAGACTAGCGTCAAATGAGCAGTTCTTC; CDR3 protein: CASSFYDRRLASNEQFF
V gene: TRBV20-1; J gene: TRBJ2-1; D gene: TRBD2; clone size: NA; CDR3 DNA: TGCAGTGCGACCAGGGCTAGCGGAAGCTACAATGAGCAGTTCTTC; CDR3 protein: CSATRASGSYNEQFF
V gene: TRBV28; J gene: TRBJ1-6; D gene: NA; clone size: NA; CDR3 DNA: TGTGCCAGCGGTACCCCATGGGAGAGACGGGTGGGTTCACCCCTCCACTTT; CDR3 protein: CASGTPWERRVGSPLHF
V gene: TRBV28; J gene: TRBJ2-5; D gene: NA; clone size: NA; CDR3 DNA: TGTGCCAGCAGTTTTCCGCTGAGGAGGGGCGAAGAGACCCAGTACTTC; CDR3 protein: CASSFPLRRGEETQYF
V gene: TRBV12-3/TRBV12-4; J gene: TRBJ1-2; D gene: NA; clone size: many; CDR3 DNA: TGTGCCAGCAGTTTTGACAGACCCTTCTATGGCTACACCTTC; CDR3 protein: CASSFDRPFYGYTF
V gene: TRBV11-2; J gene: TRBJ2-1; D gene: TRBD1; clone size: few; CDR3 DNA: TGTGCCAGCAGCTTATCCTCAACCGGGACAGGGAGATACAATGAGCAGTTCTTC; CDR3 protein: CASSLSSTGTGRYNEQFF
V gene: TRBV18; J gene: TRBJ2-3; D gene: TRBD2; clone size: few; CDR3 DNA: TGTGCCAGCTCAGCGACTAGCTCGAGCACAGATACGCAGTATTTT; CDR3 protein: CASSATSSSTDTQYF
V gene: TRBV25-1; J gene: TRBJ2-2; D gene: NA; clone size: few; CDR3 DNA: TGTGCCAGCAGATGGCTAACCACCGGGGAGCTGTTTTTT; CDR3 protein: CASRWLTTGELFF
V gene: TRBV27; J gene: TRBJ2-3; D gene: TRBD1; clone size: NA; CDR3 DNA: TGTGCCAGCAGTTTTAGGGGCAGGGGGTCGGGGGATACGCAGTATTTT; CDR3 protein: CASSFRGRGSGDTQYF
V gene: TRBV24-1; J gene: TRBJ2-2; D gene: TRBD1; clone size: many; CDR3 DNA: TGTGCCACCAGTGATTTGGGACAGGGCGACACCGGGGAGCTGTTTTTT; CDR3 protein: CATSDLGQGDTGELFF
V gene: TRBV6-4; J gene: TRBJ2-7; D gene: NA; clone size: NA; CDR3 DNA: TGTGCCAGCAGTGACCGCCCGGGGGCGGGCGACGAGCAGTACTTC; CDR3 protein: CASSDRPGAGDEQYF
V gene: TRBV7-2; J gene: TRBJ2-1; D gene: TRBD1; clone size: many; CDR3 DNA: TGTGCCAGCAGCTTCAGGTCACAGGGGGGAAGGAATGAGCAGTTCTTC; CDR3 protein: CASSFRSQGGRNEQFF
V gene: TRBV5-6; J gene: TRBJ2-3; D gene: NA; clone size: NA; CDR3 DNA: TGTGCCAGCAGCTTTCCAGGCGACGCACGTACGCAGTATTTT; CDR3 protein: CASSFPGDARTQYF
V gene: TRBV6-5; J gene: TRBJ1-2; D gene: NA; clone size: few; CDR3 DNA: TGTGCCAGCAGTTCCCCCGGGAGGGACTATGGCTACACCTTC; CDR3 protein: CASSSPGRDYGYTF
V gene: TRBV3-1; J gene: TRBJ2-1; D gene: NA; clone size: many; CDR3 DNA: TGTGCCAGCAGCCAAGGCGGGCTAGCCGGTTACAATGAGCAGTTCTTC; CDR3 protein: CASSQGGLAGYNEQFF
V gene: TRBV7-9; J gene: TRBJ2-7; D gene: NA; clone size: NA; CDR3 DNA: TGTGCCAGCAGCTTAGGCAGGGCCACCTACGAGCAGTACTTC; CDR3 protein: CASSLGRATYEQYF
V gene: TRBV7-8; J gene: TRBJ2-5; D gene: TRBD2; clone size: NA; CDR3 DNA: TGTGCCAGCAGCTACCCGACCGGGACTAGCGGGGTGGAGACCCAGTACTTC; CDR3 protein: CASSYPTGTSGVETQYF
V gene: TRBV6-1; J gene: TRBJ2-6; D gene: NA; clone size: NA; CDR3 DNA: TGTGCCAGCCAAACAGGGACGGGCTCTGGGGCCAACGTCCTGACTTTC; CDR3 protein: CASQTGTGSGANVLTF
V gene: TRBV25-1; J gene: TRBJ2-5; D gene: NA; clone size: many; CDR3 DNA: TGTGCCAGCTCCTTAAGCGTGACCCAGTACTTC; CDR3 protein: CASSLSVTQYF
V gene: TRBV10-3; J gene: TRBJ1-3; D gene: TRBD1; clone size: many; CDR3 DNA: TGTGCCATCAGACCTACAGGGGCCTCTGGAAACACCATATATTTT; CDR3 protein: CAIRPTGASGNTIYF
V gene: TRBV29-1; J gene: TRBJ1-2; D gene: NA; clone size: NA; CDR3 DNA: TGCAGCGTTGGCGTGTTGGGGGCTTCTGGCTACACCTTC; CDR3 protein: CSVGVLGASGYTF
V gene: TRBV12-3/TRBV12-4; J gene: TRBJ2-3; D gene: TRBD1; clone size: few; CDR3 DNA: TGTGCCAGCAGTCTCCAGACAGGGAGTCCAGATACGCAGTATTTT; CDR3 protein: CASSLQTGSPDTQYF
V gene: TRBV30; J gene: TRBJ1-6; D gene: NA; clone size: few; CDR3 DNA: TGTGCCTGGATCCCCCGGGCAGGGAATCCTAATTCACCCCTCCACTTT; CDR3 protein: CAWIPRAGNPNSPLHF
V gene: TRBV12-3/TRBV12-4; J gene: TRBJ2-3; D gene: NA; clone size: many; CDR3 DNA: TGTGCCAGCAGTTTACAGCGCACAGATACGCAGTATTTT; CDR3 protein: CASSLQRTDTQYF
V gene: TRBV24-1; J gene: TRBJ2-7; D gene: NA; clone size: few; CDR3 DNA: TGTGCCCCCCCCCCGGGAGAATGGAATCGTACCTACGAGCAGTACTTC; CDR3 protein: CAPPPGEWNRTYEQYF
V gene: TRBV29-1; J gene: TRBJ1-1; D gene: TRBD1; clone size: many; CDR3 DNA: TGCAGCTTCTACAGGGGGGGAACTGAAGCTTTCTTT; CDR3 protein: CSFYRGGTEAFF
V gene: TRBV9; J gene: TRBJ2-1; D gene: TRBD2; clone size: few; CDR3 DNA: TGTGCCAGCAGCCCCCGCACTAGCGGGAGTTCGGACAATGAGCAGTTCTTC; CDR3 protein: CASSPRTSGSSDNEQFF
V gene: TRBV15; J gene: TRBJ2-5; D gene: NA; clone size: NA; CDR3 DNA: TGTGCCACCAGCAGAGATCCCGGGGCACGCCAAGAGACCCAGTACTTC; CDR3 protein: CATSRDPGARQETQYF
V gene: TRBV10-3; J gene: TRBJ2-2; D gene: TRBD2; clone size: few; CDR3 DNA: TGTGCCATCAGTGATCTGGTGGTAGCGGGGGGGAAGAACACCGGGGAGCTGTTTTTT; CDR3 protein: CAISDLVVAGGKNTGELFF
V gene: TRBV28; J gene: TRBJ1-4; D gene: NA; clone size: NA; CDR3 DNA: TGTGCCAGCAGTACCCCTTGGGGGGTGAAGGAGGAACTGTTTTTT; CDR3 protein: CASSTPWGVKEELFF